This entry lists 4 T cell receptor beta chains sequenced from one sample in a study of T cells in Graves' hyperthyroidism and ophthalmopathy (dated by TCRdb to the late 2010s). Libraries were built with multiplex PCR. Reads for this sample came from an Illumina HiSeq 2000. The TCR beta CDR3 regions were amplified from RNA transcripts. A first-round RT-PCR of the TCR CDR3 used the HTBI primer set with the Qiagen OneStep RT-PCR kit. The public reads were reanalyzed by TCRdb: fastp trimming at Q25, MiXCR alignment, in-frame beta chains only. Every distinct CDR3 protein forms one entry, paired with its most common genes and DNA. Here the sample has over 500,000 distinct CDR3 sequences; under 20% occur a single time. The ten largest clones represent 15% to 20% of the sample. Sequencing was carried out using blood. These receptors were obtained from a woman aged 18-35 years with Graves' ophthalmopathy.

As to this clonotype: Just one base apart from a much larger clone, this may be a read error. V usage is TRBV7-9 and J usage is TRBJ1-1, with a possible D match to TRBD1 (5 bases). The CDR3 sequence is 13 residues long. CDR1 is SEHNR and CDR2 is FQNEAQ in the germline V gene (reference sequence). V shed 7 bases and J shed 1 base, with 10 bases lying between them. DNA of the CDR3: TGTGCCAGCAAAGGCGGACAGAACACTGAAGCTTTCTTT. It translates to CASKGGQNTEAFF.

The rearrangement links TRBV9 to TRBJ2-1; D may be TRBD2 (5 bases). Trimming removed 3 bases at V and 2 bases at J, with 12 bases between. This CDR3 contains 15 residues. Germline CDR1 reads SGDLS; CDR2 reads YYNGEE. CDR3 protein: CASSAEGVAYNEQFF. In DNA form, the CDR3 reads TGTGCCAGCAGCGCAGAGGGAGTAGCCTACAATGAGCAGTTCTTC.

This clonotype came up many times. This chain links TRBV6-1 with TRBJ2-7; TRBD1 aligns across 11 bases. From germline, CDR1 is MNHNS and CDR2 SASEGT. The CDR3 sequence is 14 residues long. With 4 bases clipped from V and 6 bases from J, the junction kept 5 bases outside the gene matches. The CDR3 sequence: CASSAGTGGSEQYF. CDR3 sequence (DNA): TGTGCCAGCAGTGCCGGGACAGGGGGGTCCGAGCAGTACTTC.

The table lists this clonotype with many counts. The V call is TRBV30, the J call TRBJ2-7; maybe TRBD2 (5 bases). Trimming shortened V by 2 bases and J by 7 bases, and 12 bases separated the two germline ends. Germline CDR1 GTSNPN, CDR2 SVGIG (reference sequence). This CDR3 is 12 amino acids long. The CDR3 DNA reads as TGTGCCTGGAGTATAGCGAACTATGAGCAGTACTTC. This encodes CAWSIANYEQYF.